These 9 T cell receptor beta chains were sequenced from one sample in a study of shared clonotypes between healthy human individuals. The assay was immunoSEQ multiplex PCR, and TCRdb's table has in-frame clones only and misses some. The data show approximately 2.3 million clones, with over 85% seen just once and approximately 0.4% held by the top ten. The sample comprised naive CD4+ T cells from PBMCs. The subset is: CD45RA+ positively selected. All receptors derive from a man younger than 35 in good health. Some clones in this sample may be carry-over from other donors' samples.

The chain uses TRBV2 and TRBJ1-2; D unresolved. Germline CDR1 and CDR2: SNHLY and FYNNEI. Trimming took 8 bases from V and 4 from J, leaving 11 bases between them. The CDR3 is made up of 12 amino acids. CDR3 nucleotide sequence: TGTGCCAGCCACTCAGTCTTCTATGGCTACACCTTC. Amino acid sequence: CASHSVFYGYTF.

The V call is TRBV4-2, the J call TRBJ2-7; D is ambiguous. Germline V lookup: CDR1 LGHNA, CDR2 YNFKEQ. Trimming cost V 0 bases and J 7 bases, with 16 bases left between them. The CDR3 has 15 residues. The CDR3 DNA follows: TGTGCCAGCAGCCAAGATCTAAGGCCGACGAGGGAGCAGTACTTC. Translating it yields CASSQDLRPTREQYF.

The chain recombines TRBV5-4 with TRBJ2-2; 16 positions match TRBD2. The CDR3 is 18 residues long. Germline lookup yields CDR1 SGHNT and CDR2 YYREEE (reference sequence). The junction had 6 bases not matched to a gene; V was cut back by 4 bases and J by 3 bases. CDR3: CASSPGTSGRADTGELFF. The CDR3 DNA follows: TGTGCCAGCAGCCCTGGGACTAGCGGGAGGGCGGACACCGGGGAGCTGTTTTTT.

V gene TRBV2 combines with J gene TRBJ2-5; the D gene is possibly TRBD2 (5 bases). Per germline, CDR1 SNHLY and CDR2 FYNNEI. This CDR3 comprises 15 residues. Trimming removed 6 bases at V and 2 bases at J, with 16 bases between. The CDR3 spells CASSDYIPEQETQYF. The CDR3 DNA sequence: TGTGCCAGCAGCGACTACATCCCTGAACAAGAGACCCAGTACTTC. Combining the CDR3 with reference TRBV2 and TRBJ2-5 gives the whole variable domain EPEVTQTPSHQVTQMGQEVILRCVPISNHLYFYWYRQILGQKVEFLVSFYNNEISEKSEIFDDQFSVERPDGSNFTLKIRSTKLEDSAMYFCASSDYIPEQETQYFGPGTRLLVL.

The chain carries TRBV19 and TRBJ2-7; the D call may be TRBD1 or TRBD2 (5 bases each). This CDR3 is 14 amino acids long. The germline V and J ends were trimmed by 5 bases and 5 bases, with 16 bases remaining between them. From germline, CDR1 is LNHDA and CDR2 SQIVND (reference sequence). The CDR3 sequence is CASSSRWDHDEQYF. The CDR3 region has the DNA TGTGCCAGTAGTTCACGGTGGGACCACGACGAGCAGTACTTC.

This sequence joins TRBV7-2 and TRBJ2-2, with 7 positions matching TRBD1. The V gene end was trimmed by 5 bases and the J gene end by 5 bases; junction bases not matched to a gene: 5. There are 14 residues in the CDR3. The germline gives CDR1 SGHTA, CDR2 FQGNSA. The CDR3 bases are TGTGCCAGCAGCATGAACAGGGGTACCGGGGAGCTGTTTTTT. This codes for CASSMNRGTGELFF.

CDR3 DNA sequence: TGCGCCAGCAGCCCGACAGGTGCCCTCTCCTACGAGCAGTACTTC. This codes for CASSPTGALSYEQYF. This chain connects TRBV5-1 to TRBJ2-7; a possible D gene is TRBD1 (6 bases). Trimming took 4 bases from V and 0 from J, leaving 14 bases between them. The germline gives CDR1 SGHRS, CDR2 YFSETQ. This CDR3 is built from 15 residues. Supplemented by reference TRBV5-1 and TRBJ2-7, the full variable domain reads KAGVTQTPRYLIKTRGQQVTLSCSPISGHRSVSWYQQTPGQGLQFLFEYFSETQRNKGNFPGRFSGRQFSNSRSEMNVSTLELGDSALYLCASSPTGALSYEQYFGPGTRLTVT.

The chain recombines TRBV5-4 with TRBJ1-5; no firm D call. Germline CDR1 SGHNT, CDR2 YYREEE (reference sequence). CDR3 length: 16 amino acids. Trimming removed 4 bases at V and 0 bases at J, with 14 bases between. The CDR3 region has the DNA TGTGCCAGCAGCGCCCAACCCGGCATTAGCAATCAGCCCCAGCATTTT. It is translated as CASSAQPGISNQPQHF. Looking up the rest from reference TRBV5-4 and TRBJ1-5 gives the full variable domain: ETGVTQSPTHLIKTRGQQVTLRCSSQSGHNTVSWYQQALGQGPQFIFQYYREEENGRGNFPPRFSGLQFPNYSSELNVNALELDDSALYLCASSAQPGISNQPQHFGDGTRLSIL.

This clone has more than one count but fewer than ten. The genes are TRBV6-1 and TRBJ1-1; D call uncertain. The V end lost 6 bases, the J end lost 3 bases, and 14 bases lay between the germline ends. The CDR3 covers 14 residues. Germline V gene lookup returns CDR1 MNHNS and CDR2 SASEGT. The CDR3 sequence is CASSVGPGHTEAFF. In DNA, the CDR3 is TGTGCCAGCAGCGTCGGTCCGGGCCACACTGAAGCTTTCTTT.